The present TCR beta chain was sequenced within a study of cytomegalovirus exposure and HLA in healthy donors. Whole-study findings and limits: In a later analysis, TCR beta V- and J-gene trimming was associated with a missense DCLRE1C variant.

This clone was observed a single time. What it recognizes is unknown. Both 60 Vbeta primers and 13 Jbeta primers went into the PCR. Clones were sequenced by immunoSEQ multiplex PCR, and TCRdb holds only the in-frame ones, with some missing. This sample has about 120,000 clones, with 75% found just once. Germline loops: CDR1 SGHRS, CDR2 YFSETQ. The CDR3 is made up of 13 amino acids. Trimming removed 3 bases from V and 2 bases from J; junction bases left unmatched: 0. This chain connects TRBV5-1 to TRBJ2-7; TRBD1 matches at 9 bases. This TCR came from a woman aged 40 to 50 in good health and CMV-seropositive. Sequences were obtained from PBMCs. CDR3 sequence (DNA): TGCGCCAGCAGCTGGGACAGGGCCTACGAGCAGTACTTC. As protein: CASSWDRAYEQYF. The full variable domain, completed using reference TRBV5-1 and TRBJ2-7, is KAGVTQTPRYLIKTRGQQVTLSCSPISGHRSVSWYQQTPGQGLQFLFEYFSETQRNKGNFPGRFSGRQFSNSRSEMNVSTLELGDSALYLCASSWDRAYEQYFGPGTRLTVT.